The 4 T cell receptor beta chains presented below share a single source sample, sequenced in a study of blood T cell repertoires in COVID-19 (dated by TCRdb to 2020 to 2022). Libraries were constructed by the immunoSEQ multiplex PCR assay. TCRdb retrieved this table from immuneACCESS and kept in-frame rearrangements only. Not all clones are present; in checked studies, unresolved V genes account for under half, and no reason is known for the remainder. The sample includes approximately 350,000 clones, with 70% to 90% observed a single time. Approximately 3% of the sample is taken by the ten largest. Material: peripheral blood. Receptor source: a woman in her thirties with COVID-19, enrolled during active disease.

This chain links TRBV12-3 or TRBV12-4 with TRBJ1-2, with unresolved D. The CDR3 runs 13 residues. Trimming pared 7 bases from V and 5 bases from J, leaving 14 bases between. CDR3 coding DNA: TGTGCCAGCACGCAGTTCTCGGGGTATGGCTACACCTTC. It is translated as CASTQFSGYGYTF.

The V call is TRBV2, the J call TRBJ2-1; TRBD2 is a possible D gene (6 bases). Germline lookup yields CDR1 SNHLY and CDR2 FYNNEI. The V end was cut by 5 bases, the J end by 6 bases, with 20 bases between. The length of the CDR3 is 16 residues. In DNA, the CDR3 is TGTGCCAGCAGTAGACTAGTAGCTCGGAGGGGCAATGAGCAGTTCTTC. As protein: CASSRLVARRGNEQFF.

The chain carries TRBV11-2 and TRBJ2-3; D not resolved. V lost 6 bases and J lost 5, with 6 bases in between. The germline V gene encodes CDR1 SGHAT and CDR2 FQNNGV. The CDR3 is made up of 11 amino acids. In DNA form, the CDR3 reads TGTGCCAGCAGTTCGAGAGATACGCAGTATTTT. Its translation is CASSSRDTQYF.

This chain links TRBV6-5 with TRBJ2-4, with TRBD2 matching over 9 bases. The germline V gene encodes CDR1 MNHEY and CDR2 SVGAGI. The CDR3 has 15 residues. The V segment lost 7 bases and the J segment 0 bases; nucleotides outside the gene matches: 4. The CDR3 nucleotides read TGTGCCAGCACTAGCGGGGCCCTAGCCAAAAACATTCAGTACTTC. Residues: CASTSGALAKNIQYF.